This TCR beta chain was documented in a study of TIL therapy for anti-PD-1-resistant metastatic lung cancer. Study at large: Tumors had a median PD-L1 proportion score of more than 5%. Most patients had lung adenocarcinoma; a handful of tumors were EGFR-mutant, two ALK-rearranged; half smoked currently or formerly.

This was the immunoSEQ v3 assay. Each library reached roughly 2 million read pairs, or roughly 4.5-6.5 million at deep level. Libraries were prepared by immunoSEQ multiplex PCR; TCRdb keeps only in-frame clonotypes and omits some of them. The sample has 50,000 to 70,000 clones; around 68% are singletons. Overall study results and limits: After infusion, TIL clonotypes partly replaced peripheral T cells and declined over months.

This clone was observed once. Antigen unknown. Time point in this sample: pre-treatment sample, taken before nivolumab and TIL therapy. Sequenced material: blood, taken at baseline. This TCR derives from a person between 25 and 79 years old with non-small cell lung cancer.

CDR3 coding DNA: TGTGCCAGCAGTGAAGCGCGTGGGGCCAACGTCCTGACTTTC. Translating gives CASSEARGANVLTF. The chain uses TRBV2 and TRBJ2-6, with D uncertain. V was shortened by 0 bases and J by 3 bases, with 3 bases between the two germline ends. Germline CDR1 reads SNHLY; CDR2 reads FYNNEI. The CDR3 extends over 14 amino acids.